This TCR beta chain emerged from a study of early T cells in non-severe SARS-CoV-2 infection. Study-wide context: The chains were unpaired, and the sequenced material was bulk RNA from unsorted whole blood.

Separate cDNA molecules each had unique molecular identifiers attached to them. TCRdb used MiXCR to reprocess the 5' RACE reads, holding one entry per CDR3 protein. The profile shows tens of thousands of distinct CDR3 sequences, around 20% of them singletons. Study-wide findings and caveats: Matches to VDJdb favored anti-spike CD8 responses and missed private and CD4 specificities.

Turning to this clonotype: What it binds is not known.

Specimen: whole blood, collected at baseline. This receptor was taken from an adult who was a healthcare worker with PCR-confirmed SARS-CoV-2 infection or an uninfected control (not recorded which).

As DNA, the CDR3 is TGTGCCAGCAGCGTAGTCTCTAGCGGGGGGGAGCAGTTCTTC. Amino acid sequence: CASSVVSSGGEQFF. This rearrangement joins TRBV9 to TRBJ2-1; 11 positions agree with TRBD2. Per germline, CDR1 SGDLS and CDR2 YYNGEE. V trimming: 0 bases; J trimming: 10 bases; junction bases outside the gene matches: 3. This CDR3 has 14 residues.